Here is one T cell receptor beta chain with its context. This clonotype has only a few counts. No cognate antigen has been identified for it. An end of the junction does not agree with germline; a read error may underlie this. PBMCs were isolated by Ficoll-Paque density gradient centrifugation. Reading the germline V gene (reference sequence) gives CDR1 SSHAT and CDR2 FNYEAQ. The CDR3 has 14 amino acids, counting the end cysteine and phenylalanine. CDR3 DNA is the only sequence kept; it has 42 bases, read in frame from the first base. For sequencing, an Illumina NovaSeq 6000 was employed. TCRalpha and TCRbeta cDNA libraries were built by 5'RACE with constant-segment primers, adding sample barcodes and unique molecular identifiers. Trizol reagent was used to extract RNA from every sample. Libraries were amplified in two PCR steps, with a second sample barcode and Illumina TruSeq adapters added in the second step. The libraries were sequenced on an Illumina NovaSeq using 2 x 150 bp paired-end reads. For the original study's pipeline: Demultiplexing of reads and collapsing into UMI-guided consensus sequences were performed with migec v1.2.7. Using mixcr v2.1.11, the UMI consensuses were aligned to TRA and TRB V and J templates and assembled into clonotypes. Clonotypes were classified as expanded or contracted when called significant by both edgeR and NoisET, with noise models trained on biological replicates. For edgeR calls, the cutoffs were a false discovery rate-adjusted p below 0.01 and a log2 fold-change threshold of 1. PCA with hierarchical clustering of max-normalized trajectories of the 1000 most abundant clonotypes was used as exploratory dynamics analysis. Separately sequenced CD4+ and CD8+ repertoires were used to assign a CD4 or CD8 phenotype to each responding clone. TCRdb handled the public reads itself, with Q25 trimming in fastp and clone calling in MiXCR, and kept productive beta chains. Rows matching on CDR3 protein sequence are summarized as one entry with the most common DNA and genes. It is TCRdb's table, rather than the study itself, that gives the V and J calls and clone size. The sample table shows roughly 400,000 distinct CDR3 sequences, and around a sixth are seen once. The ten most abundant clones make up roughly 21% of the sample.

These data originate in a study of T-cell memory formation after mild COVID-19 (dated by TCRdb to the early 2020s). With respect to the entire study: TCR sequence clusters from the two donors were largely donor specific. In a couple of donors, T-cell clones that expanded and contracted after mild COVID-19 were followed by sequencing TCRalpha and TCRbeta repertoires longitudinally. The cohort was made up of two young adult volunteers, one female and one male, who were previously healthy. The full study reports these points: The second-wave clones that peaked on day 37 were not confirmed to be SARS-CoV-2 specific. Contracting CD4+ clones were located mainly in the CM and EM memory subsets, whereas CD8+ clones were found to be enriched in EMRA. From day 15 to 85, contracting clones showed balanced CD4/CD8 phenotypes, whereas a second wave of clones that expanded from day 15 to 37 leaned towards CD4+. Some responding clones were detected in pre-infection memory, suggesting pre-existing cross-reactive memory T cells joined the SARS-CoV-2 response. The study included only two mild cases, and larger cohorts that include severe cases with pre-infection samples were judged to be necessary.

The source is a man in his late teens or twenties who had mild COVID-19 (a few samples of this study predate the infection). The sample titles of this study are shuffled in the database, so cell type and time point are left out; the donor was told from shared clones. Sample: PBMCs or a T cell subset sorted from them (not recorded which). Recombination linked TRBV7-7 to TRBJ2-1; 7 bases in between match TRBD2. The encoded CDR3 is CASSPSGVRNEQFF. The DNA sequence follows: TGTGCTAGCAGCCCCAGCGGGGTCCGCAATGAGCAGTTCTTC.